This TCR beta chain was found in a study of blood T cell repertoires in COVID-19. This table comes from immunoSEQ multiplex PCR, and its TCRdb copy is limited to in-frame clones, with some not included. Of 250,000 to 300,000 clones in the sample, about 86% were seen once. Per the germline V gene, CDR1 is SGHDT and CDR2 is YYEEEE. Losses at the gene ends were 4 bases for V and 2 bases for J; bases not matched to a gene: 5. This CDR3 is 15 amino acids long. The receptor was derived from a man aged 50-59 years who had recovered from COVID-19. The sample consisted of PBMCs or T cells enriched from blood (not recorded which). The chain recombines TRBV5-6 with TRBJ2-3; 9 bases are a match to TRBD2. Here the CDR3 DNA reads TGTGCCAGCAGCCAGACTAGCGGATTCACAGATACGCAGTATTTT. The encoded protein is CASSQTSGFTDTQYF.